Sequencing of this T cell receptor beta chain was carried out in a study of tumor and adjacent non-tumor tissue in lung cancer. Study information: Samples averaged around 3.9 million productive TCRbeta reads each.

No cell sorting was done before RNA was extracted from the tissue. This non-tumor lung sample came from over 3 cm beyond the tumor edge. Broader study findings: Patients with more diverse tumor TCRs had worse survival.

Turning to this clonotype: Its target is not known. An end of the junction does not agree with germline; a read error may underlie this.

A modified ARM-PCR protocol with three rounds of nested PCR amplified TCRbeta. MiXCR, run by TCRdb on the multiplex PCR reads, gives a single entry per CDR3 protein. The sample carries 45,000 to 65,000 distinct CDR3 sequences, just under 75% recorded once. The sequencing sample was made of distant non-tumor lung tissue. The sequence came from a woman aged 60-75 years with non-small cell lung cancer.

CDR3 sequence reads: CASSRERVEAFF. CDR3 sequence (DNA): TGTGCTAGCAGCCGGGAGAGGGTTGAAGCTTTCTTT. This rearrangement joins TRBV14 to TRBJ1-1; D unclear. Germline CDR1 SGHDN, CDR2 FVKESK. CDR3 length: 12 amino acids.